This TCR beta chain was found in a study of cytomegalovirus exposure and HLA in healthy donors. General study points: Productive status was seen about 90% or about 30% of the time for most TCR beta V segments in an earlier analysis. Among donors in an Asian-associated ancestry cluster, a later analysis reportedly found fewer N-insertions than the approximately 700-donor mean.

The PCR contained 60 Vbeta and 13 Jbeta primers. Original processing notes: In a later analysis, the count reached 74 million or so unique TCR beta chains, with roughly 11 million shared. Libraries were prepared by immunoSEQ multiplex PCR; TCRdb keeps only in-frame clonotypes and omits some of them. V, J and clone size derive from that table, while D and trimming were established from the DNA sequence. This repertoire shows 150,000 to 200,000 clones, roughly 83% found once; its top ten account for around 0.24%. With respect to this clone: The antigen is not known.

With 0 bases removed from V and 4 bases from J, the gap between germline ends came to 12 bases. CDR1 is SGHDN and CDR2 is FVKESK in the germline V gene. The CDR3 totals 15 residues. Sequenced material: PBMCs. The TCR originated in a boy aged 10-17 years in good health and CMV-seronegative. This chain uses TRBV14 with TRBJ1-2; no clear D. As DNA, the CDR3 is TGTGCCAGCAGCCAAGATGTGGGAGGACTCTATGGCTACACCTTC. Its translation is CASSQDVGGLYGYTF.